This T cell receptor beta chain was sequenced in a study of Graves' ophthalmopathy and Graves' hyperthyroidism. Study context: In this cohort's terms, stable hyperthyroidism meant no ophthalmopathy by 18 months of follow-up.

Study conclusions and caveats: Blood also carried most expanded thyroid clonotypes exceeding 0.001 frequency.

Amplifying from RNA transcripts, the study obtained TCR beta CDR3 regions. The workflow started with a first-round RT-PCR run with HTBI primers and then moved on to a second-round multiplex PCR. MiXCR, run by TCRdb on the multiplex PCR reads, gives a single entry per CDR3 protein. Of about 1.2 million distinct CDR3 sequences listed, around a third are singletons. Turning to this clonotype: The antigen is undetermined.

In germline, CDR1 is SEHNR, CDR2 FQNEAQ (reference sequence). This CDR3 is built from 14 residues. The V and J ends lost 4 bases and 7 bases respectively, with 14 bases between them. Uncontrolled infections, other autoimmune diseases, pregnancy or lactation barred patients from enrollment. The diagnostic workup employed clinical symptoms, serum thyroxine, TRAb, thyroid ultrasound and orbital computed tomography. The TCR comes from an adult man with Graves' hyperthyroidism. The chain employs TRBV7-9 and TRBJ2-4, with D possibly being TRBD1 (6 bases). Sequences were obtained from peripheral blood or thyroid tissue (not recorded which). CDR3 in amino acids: CASSSDRRLNIQYF. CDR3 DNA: TGTGCCAGCAGCTCAGACAGGAGGCTGAACATTCAGTACTTC.